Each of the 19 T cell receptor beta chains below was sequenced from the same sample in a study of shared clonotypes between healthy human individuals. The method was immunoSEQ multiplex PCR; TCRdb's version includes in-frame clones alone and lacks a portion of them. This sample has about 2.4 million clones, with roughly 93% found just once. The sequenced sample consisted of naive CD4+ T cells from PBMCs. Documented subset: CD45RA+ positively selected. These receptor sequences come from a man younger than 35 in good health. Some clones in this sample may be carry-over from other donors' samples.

CDR3 nucleotide sequence: TGTGCCAGCAGTGACCCGGGACAGGGCACAGATACGCAGTATTTT. Protein: CASSDPGQGTDTQYF. V gene TRBV6-1 combines with J gene TRBJ2-3; 8 nucleotides agree with TRBD1. The CDR3 contains 15 residues. V trimming: 3 bases; J trimming: 1 base; junction bases outside the gene matches: 3. In germline, CDR1 is MNHNS, CDR2 SASEGT.

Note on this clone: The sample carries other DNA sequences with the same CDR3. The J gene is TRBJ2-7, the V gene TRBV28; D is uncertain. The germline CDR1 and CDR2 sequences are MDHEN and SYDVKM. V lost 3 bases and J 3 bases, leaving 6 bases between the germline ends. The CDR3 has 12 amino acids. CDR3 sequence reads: CASSLEGYEQYF. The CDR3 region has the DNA TGTGCCAGCAGTTTGGAAGGCTACGAGCAGTACTTC.

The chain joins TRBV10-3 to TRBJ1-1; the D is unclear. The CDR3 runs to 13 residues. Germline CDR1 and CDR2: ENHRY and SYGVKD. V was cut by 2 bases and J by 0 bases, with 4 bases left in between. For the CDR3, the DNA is TGTGCCATCAGTGAGCACTTGAACACTGAAGCTTTCTTT. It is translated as CAISEHLNTEAFF.

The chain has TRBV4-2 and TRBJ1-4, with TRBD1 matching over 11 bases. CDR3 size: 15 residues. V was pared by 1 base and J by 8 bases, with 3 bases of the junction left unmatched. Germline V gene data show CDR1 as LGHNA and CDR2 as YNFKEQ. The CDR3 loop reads CASSQVGTGGEKLFF. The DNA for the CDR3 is TGTGCCAGCAGCCAAGTAGGGACAGGGGGGGAAAAACTGTTTTTT.

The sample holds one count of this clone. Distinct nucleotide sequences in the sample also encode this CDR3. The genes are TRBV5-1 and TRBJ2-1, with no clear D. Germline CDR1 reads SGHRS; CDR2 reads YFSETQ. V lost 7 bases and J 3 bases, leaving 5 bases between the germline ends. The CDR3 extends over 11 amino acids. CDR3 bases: TGCGCCAGCGCGATCTACAATGAGCAGTTCTTC. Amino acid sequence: CASAIYNEQFF.

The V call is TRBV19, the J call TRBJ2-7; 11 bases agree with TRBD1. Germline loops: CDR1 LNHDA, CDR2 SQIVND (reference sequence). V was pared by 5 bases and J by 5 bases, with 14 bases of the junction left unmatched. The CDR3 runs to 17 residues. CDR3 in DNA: TGTGCCAGTAGTCGCGGGGGATGGACAGGGGGCAACCACGAGCAGTACTTC. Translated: CASSRGGWTGGNHEQYF.

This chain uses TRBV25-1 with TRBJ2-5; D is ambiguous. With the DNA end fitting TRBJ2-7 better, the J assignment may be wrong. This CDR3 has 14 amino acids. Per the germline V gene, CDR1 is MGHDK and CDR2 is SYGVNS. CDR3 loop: CASSETRSRSEQYF. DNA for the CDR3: TGTGCCAGCAGTGAGACCCGGTCACGGTCCGAGCAGTACTTC.

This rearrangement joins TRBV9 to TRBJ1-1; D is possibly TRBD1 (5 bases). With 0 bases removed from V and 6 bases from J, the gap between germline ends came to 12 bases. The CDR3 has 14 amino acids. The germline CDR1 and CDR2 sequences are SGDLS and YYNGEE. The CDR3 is CASSVVSGSAEAFF. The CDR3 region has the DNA TGTGCCAGCAGCGTAGTCTCAGGGAGCGCTGAAGCTTTCTTT.

The CDR3 loop is CASSTADYEQYF. For the CDR3, the DNA is TGTGCCAGCAGTACAGCGGACTACGAGCAGTACTTC. The chain recombines TRBV7-9 with TRBJ2-7, with D perhaps TRBD2 (5 bases). The V end was cut by 6 bases, the J end by 3 bases, with 9 bases between. This CDR3 has 12 amino acids. Looked up from germline, CDR1 is SEHNR and CDR2 is FQNEAQ (reference sequence).

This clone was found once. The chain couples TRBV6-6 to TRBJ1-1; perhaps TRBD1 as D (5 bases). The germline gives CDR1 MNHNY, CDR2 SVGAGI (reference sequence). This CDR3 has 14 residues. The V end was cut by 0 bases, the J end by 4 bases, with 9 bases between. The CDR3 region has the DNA TGTGCCAGCAGTTACTCGGGGGTGGGCACTGAAGCTTTCTTT. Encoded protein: CASSYSGVGTEAFF.

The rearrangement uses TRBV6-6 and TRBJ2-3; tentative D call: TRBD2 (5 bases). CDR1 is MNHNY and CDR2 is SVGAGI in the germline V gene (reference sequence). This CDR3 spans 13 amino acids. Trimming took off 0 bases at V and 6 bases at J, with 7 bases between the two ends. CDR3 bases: TGTGCCAGCAGTTACTCGAGCGGCGATACGCAGTATTTT. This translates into CASSYSSGDTQYF.

Here the CDR3 reads CASSPRASGSSYNEQFF. The DNA of the CDR3 is TGTGCCAGCAGTCCCCGGGCCAGCGGGAGTTCCTACAATGAGCAGTTCTTC. The genes are TRBV28 and TRBJ2-1, with 8 positions matching TRBD2. The V gene end was trimmed by 5 bases and the J gene end by 1 base; junction bases not matched to a gene: 10. The CDR3 loop spans 17 amino acids. Germline V gene lookup returns CDR1 MDHEN and CDR2 SYDVKM.

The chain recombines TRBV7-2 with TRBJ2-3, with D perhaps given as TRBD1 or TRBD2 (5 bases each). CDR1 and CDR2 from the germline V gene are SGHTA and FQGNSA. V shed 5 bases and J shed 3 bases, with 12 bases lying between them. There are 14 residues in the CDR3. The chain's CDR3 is CASSRGRQTDTQYF. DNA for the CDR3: TGTGCCAGCAGCCGGGGACGGCAAACAGATACGCAGTATTTT.

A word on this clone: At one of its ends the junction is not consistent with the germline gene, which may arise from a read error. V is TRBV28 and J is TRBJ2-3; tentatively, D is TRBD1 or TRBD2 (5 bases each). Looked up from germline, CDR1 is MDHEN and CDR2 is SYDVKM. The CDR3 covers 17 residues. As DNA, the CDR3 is TGTGCCAGCACCCCCCTCGCCCCGAAGGGGAGCATAGATACGCAGTATTTT. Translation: CASTPLAPKGSIDTQYF.

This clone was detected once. The CDR3 sequence: CAWSLTGGTTEAFF. The CDR3 DNA reads as TGTGCCTGGAGTCTGACAGGGGGGACGACTGAAGCTTTCTTT. The chain carries TRBV30 and TRBJ1-1; 9 bases are a match to TRBD1. The CDR3 runs 14 residues. Germline V gene lookup returns CDR1 GTSNPN and CDR2 SVGIG (reference sequence). Trimming cost V 2 bases and J 5 bases; bases outside gene matches: 6.

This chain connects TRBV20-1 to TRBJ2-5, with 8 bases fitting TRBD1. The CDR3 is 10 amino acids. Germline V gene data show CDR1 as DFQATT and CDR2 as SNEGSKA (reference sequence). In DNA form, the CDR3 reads TGCGGGACAGGACAAGAGACCCAGTACTTC. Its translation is CGTGQETQYF.

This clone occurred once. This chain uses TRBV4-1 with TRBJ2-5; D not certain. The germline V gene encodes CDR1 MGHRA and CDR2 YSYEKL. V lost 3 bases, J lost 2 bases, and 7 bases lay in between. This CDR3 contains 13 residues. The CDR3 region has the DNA TGCGCCAGCAGCCAGGGTCTACAAGAGACCCAGTACTTC. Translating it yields CASSQGLQETQYF.

The CDR3 protein is CASRPHGIFYEQYF. The CDR3 DNA reads TGTGCCAGCAGGCCCCACGGGATCTTCTACGAGCAGTACTTC. The V and J genes are TRBV6-5 and TRBJ2-7; maybe TRBD2 (5 bases). The V gene's germline CDR1 is MNHEY and CDR2 SVGAGI. This CDR3 region has 14 residues. V was shortened by 6 bases and J by 3 bases, with 15 bases between the two germline ends.

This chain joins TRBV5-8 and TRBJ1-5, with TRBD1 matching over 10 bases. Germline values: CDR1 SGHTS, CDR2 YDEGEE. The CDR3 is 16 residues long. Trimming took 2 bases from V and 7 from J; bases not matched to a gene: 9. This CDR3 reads CASSFQYGTGDQPQHF. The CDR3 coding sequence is TGTGCCAGCAGCTTCCAATACGGGACAGGGGACCAGCCCCAGCATTTT.